This T cell receptor beta chain was recorded in a study of beta chain features in type 1 diabetes. Regarding the study as a whole: Moderate but significant shortening of TCRB CDR3s was recorded in all four CD4+ subsets from Type 1 diabetes patients. PCR might pick shorter templates more often, in the same way for patients and controls.

CDR1 WNHNN and CDR2 SYGVQD come from the germline V gene (reference sequence). The CDR3 runs 13 residues. V was cut by 6 bases and J by 1 base, with 6 bases left in between. Based on CD45RO/CCR7/CD25/CD127/CD95/CD27, CD4+ regulatory, stem cell-like memory, naive and central memory cells were sorted. The authors reverse transcribed all of the isolated RNA, so sequencing captured expressed TCRB transcripts. Assay used: immunoSEQ multiplex PCR; TCRdb lists only in-frame clones, some missing. The repertoire holds about 340,000 clones, with approximately 9.9% as singletons. There are a few counts of this clone. Its antigen is still unknown.

This TCR was sampled from a man between 25 and 39 years old with type 1 diabetes. Sequencing used central memory CD4+ T cells from blood. The V call is TRBV10-1, the J call TRBJ2-2, with D perhaps given as TRBD1 or TRBD2 (5 bases each). The CDR3: CASRRGNTGELFF. For the CDR3, the DNA is TGCGCCAGCAGGAGGGGGAACACCGGGGAGCTGTTTTTT.